A selection of T cell receptor beta chains follows, all from one sample in a study of T cells in Graves' hyperthyroidism and ophthalmopathy. TCRdb re-analysed the multiplex PCR reads in MiXCR, keeping a single row per CDR3 protein. The data show around 520,000 distinct CDR3 sequences, with approximately 14% seen just once and 15% to 20% held by the top ten. Material for sequencing was blood. The receptors shown here come from a woman aged 18-29 years with Graves' hyperthyroidism. Both conserved end residues are part of each CDR3. D genes are given only for firm matches. Clone size is stated in some rows and not others, as once, few, many or a class when expanded.

V gene	J gene	D gene	clone size	CDR3 protein	CDR3 DNA
TRBV20-1	TRBJ2-2	TRBD2	-	CSATLGGLGTGELFF	TGCAGTGCTACCCTCGGTGGACTAGGGACCGGGGAGCTGTTTTTT
TRBV11-2	TRBJ2-1	TRBD1	-	CASSSLEGAELQSSYNEQFF	TGTGCCAGCAGCTCCCTCGAGGGGGCAGAACTACAGAGCTCCTACAATGAGCAGTTCTTC
TRBV3-1	TRBJ2-3	-	many	CASSQDRLGATDTQYF	TGTGCCAGCAGCCAAGATCGTCTCGGGGCCACAGATACGCAGTATTTT
TRBV20-1	TRBJ2-4	TRBD2	few	CSANLAGGPGPIQYF	TGCAGTGCAAATCTAGCGGGAGGGCCAGGGCCCATTCAGTACTTC
TRBV24-1	TRBJ2-1	-	few	CATSDSAVNEQFF	TGTGCCACCAGTGATTCAGCGGTTAATGAGCAGTTCTTC
TRBV10-3	TRBJ2-1	-	many	CAISGKGAGSGAYNEQFF	TGTGCCATCAGTGGAAAAGGGGCAGGTAGCGGAGCTTACAATGAGCAGTTCTTC
TRBV20-1	TRBJ1-1	-	-	CSASPTTNTEAFF	TGCAGTGCTAGCCCTACTACGAACACTGAAGCTTTCTTT
TRBV9	TRBJ2-3	-	-	CASSGPGSTDTQYF	TGTGCCAGCAGCGGGCCGGGGAGCACAGATACGCAGTATTTT
TRBV7-3	TRBJ2-2	-	-	CASSLSLAGKNTGELFF	TGTGCCAGCAGCTTATCTCTGGCAGGGAAGAACACCGGGGAGCTGTTTTTT
TRBV13	TRBJ1-3	TRBD1	few	CASRTGTGVNTIYF	TGTGCCAGCAGGACCGGGACAGGGGTAAACACCATATATTTT
TRBV25-1	TRBJ1-1	TRBD1	many	CASAGTGWDTEAFF	TGTGCCAGCGCCGGGACAGGGTGGGACACTGAAGCTTTCTTT
TRBV19	TRBJ1-1	TRBD1	-	CASSDRAASNTEAFF	TGTGCCAGTAGTGACAGGGCTGCCTCGAACACTGAAGCTTTCTTT
TRBV20-1	TRBJ2-1	-	few	CSASRTVNYNEQFF	TGCAGTGCTAGTCGGACGGTCAACTACAATGAGCAGTTCTTC
TRBV10-3	TRBJ2-7	TRBD1	many	CAIQGAGGGEQYF	TGTGCCATTCAAGGGGCAGGGGGCGGCGAGCAGTACTTC
TRBV14	TRBJ1-2	TRBD1	few	CASSQLGTGVGYTF	TGTGCCAGCAGCCAACTCGGGACAGGGGTAGGCTACACCTTC
TRBV18	TRBJ1-1	-	many	CASSPRGENTEAFF	TGTGCCAGCTCACCACGGGGAGAGAACACTGAAGCTTTCTTT
TRBV28	TRBJ1-2	-	-	CATDPAHEGGYTF	TGTGCCACCGACCCGGCACACGAAGGTGGCTACACCTTC
TRBV6-1	TRBJ2-3	-	many	CASRPVAASTDTQYF	TGTGCCAGCAGGCCCGTAGCGGCTAGCACAGATACGCAGTATTTT
TRBV5-6	TRBJ2-3	-	few	CASSAGLGWDTQYF	TGTGCCAGCAGCGCTGGACTTGGCTGGGATACGCAGTATTTT
TRBV19	TRBJ2-3	-	many	CASSIDGGKNTQYF	TGTGCCAGTAGTATAGATGGAGGGAAGAATACGCAGTATTTT
TRBV7-8	TRBJ1-6	-	-	CASSGKTSGTETYNSPLHF	TGTGCCAGCAGCGGCAAGACCTCCGGGACGGAAACATATAATTCACCCCTCCACTTT
TRBV19	TRBJ2-1	TRBD1	-	CASSILTGGSYNEQFF	TGTGCCAGTAGTATTTTGACAGGGGGCTCCTACAATGAGCAGTTCTTC